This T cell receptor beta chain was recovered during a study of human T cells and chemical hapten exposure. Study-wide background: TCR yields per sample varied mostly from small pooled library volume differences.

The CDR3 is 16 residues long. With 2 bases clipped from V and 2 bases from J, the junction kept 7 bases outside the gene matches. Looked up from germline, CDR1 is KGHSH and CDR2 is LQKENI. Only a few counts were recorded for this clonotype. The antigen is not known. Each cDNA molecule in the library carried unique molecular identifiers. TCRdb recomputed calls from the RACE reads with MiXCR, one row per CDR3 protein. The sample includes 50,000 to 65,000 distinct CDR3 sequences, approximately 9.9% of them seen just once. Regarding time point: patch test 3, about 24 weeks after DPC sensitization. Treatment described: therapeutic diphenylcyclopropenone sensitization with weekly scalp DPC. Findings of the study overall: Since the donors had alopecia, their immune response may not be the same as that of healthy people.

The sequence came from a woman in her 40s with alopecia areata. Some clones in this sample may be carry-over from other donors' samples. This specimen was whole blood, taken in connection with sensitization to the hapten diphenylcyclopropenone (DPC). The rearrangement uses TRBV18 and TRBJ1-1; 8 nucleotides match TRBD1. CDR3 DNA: TGTGCCAGCTCACCAACGAGAACAGGGGGAAACACTGAAGCTTTCTTT. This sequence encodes CASSPTRTGGNTEAFF.